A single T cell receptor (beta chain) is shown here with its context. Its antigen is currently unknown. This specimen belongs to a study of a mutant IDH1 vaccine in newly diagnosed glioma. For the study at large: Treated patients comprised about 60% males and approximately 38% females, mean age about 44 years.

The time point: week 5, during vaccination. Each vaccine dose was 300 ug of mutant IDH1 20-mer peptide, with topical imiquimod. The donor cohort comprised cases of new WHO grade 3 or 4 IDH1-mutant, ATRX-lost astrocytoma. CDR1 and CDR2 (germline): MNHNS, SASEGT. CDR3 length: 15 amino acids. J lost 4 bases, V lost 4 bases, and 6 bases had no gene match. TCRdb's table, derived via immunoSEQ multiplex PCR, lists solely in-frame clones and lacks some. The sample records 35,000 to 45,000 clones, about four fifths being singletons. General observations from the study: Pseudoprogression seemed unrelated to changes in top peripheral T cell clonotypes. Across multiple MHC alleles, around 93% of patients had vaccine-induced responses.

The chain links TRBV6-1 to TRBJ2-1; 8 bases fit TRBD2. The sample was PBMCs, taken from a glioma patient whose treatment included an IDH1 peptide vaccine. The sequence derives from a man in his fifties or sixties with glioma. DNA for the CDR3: TGTGCCAGCAGTGCCGCCAGCGGGGGTTACAATGAGCAGTTCTTC. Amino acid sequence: CASSAASGGYNEQFF.